Following are 20 T cell receptor beta chains from one sample sequenced in a study of CD8 T cells in ankylosing spondylitis (TCRdb year 2017). Preparation of the library involved 5' RACE. Sequencing was performed on an Illumina HiSeq 2500. The public sequencing data were trimmed at Q25 with fastp and processed into clonotypes with MiXCR by TCRdb, which kept only in-frame beta chains. Every entry covers one CDR3 protein and lists the most common genes and DNA from its rows. Present in this sample are 200,000 to 250,000 distinct CDR3 sequences, around a tenth of which were seen just once. Around 6.5% of the sample comes from the top ten. Sequencing was carried out using blood, either unsorted or a sorted T cell fraction (not recorded which). These receptors were obtained from a male donor with ankylosing spondylitis or in good health (not recorded which).

The chain joins TRBV7-6 to TRBJ2-5; TRBD2 aligns across 9 bases. The CDR3 spans 15 residues. The germline gives CDR1 SGHVS, CDR2 FNYEAQ. V shed 1 base and J 1 base; nucleotides not matched to a gene: 1. The CDR3 here is CASSLGLAVQETQYF. The CDR3 DNA sequence: TGTGCCAGCAGCTTAGGACTAGCGGTCCAAGAGACCCAGTACTTC.

At least ten counts were recorded for this clonotype. V is TRBV25-1 and J is TRBJ2-7; tentatively, D is TRBD2 (6 bases). Germline V gene lookup returns CDR1 MGHDK and CDR2 SYGVNS. V was shortened by 7 bases and J by 2 bases, with 12 bases between the two germline ends. The CDR3 consists of 13 residues. In DNA form, the CDR3 reads TGTGCCAGCACGAAAGGAGGGACCTACGAGCAGTACTTC. Its translation is CASTKGGTYEQYF.

At least ten counts were recorded for this clonotype. The rearrangement uses TRBV15 and TRBJ1-1; D is uncertain. Trimming shortened V by 5 bases and J by 6 bases, and 13 bases separated the two germline ends. CDR3 length: 13 residues. CDR1 LNHNV and CDR2 YYDKDF come from the germline V gene (reference sequence). The CDR3 DNA reads as TGTGCCACCAGCCCCACAACCCTTTCTGAAGCTTTCTTT. Protein: CATSPTTLSEAFF. The whole variable domain, filled in from reference TRBV15 and TRBJ1-1, reads DAMVIQNPRYQVTQFGKPVTLSCSQTLNHNVMYWYQQKSSQAPKLLFHYYDKDFNNEADTPDNFQSRRPNTSFCFLDIRSPGLGDTAMYLCATSPTTLSEAFFGQGTRLTVV.

This clonotype was counted ten times or more. The chain is built from TRBV4-2 and TRBJ1-2, with D perhaps matching TRBD1 (5 bases). Germline CDR1 reads LGHNA; CDR2 reads YNFKEQ. This CDR3 is built from 14 residues. The V and J ends lost 5 bases and 4 bases respectively, with 14 bases between them. The CDR3 coding sequence is TGTGCCAGCAGCAATGACGGAGGGACCTATGGCTACACCTTC. Translating it yields CASSNDGGTYGYTF.

This clonotype was recorded a few times. The V call is TRBV5-1, the J call TRBJ2-7; D unclear. The CDR3 has 13 amino acids. Germline V gene sequence: CDR1 SGHRS, CDR2 YFSETQ. V was trimmed by 5 bases and J by 3 bases, leaving 12 bases between them. Here the CDR3 reads CASRSDINYEQYF. The CDR3 bases are TGCGCCAGCAGGTCCGACATAAACTACGAGCAGTACTTC.

Comments on this clonotype: A single base separates this from a much larger clone, so it may be a read error. The chain is built from TRBV20-1 and TRBJ2-1, with 7 bases that match TRBD1. Germline-derived CDR1 and CDR2 are DFQATT and SNEGSKA (reference sequence). This CDR3 is 14 amino acids long. V gave up 1 base and J gave up 5 bases; unmatched junction bases: 5. This CDR3 is CSARAGTEDNEQFF. The CDR3 DNA reads TGCAGTGCTAGAGCCGGGACAGAGGACAATGAGCAGTTCTTC.

This rearrangement joins TRBV5-1 to TRBJ2-1; perhaps TRBD2 as D (6 bases). This CDR3 has 13 residues. Per the germline V gene, CDR1 is SGHRS and CDR2 is YFSETQ. V lost 2 bases to trimming and J lost 12 bases, with 15 bases between them. CDR3 nucleotides: TGCGCCAGCAGCTTTACCGGCGGGGCTGTGCAGTTCTTC. Protein sequence: CASSFTGGAVQFF.

On this clonotype itself: A much larger clone is a single base away; this may be a read error. This rearrangement joins TRBV5-1 to TRBJ2-3, with D possibly TRBD1 on 6 matching bases. The germline V gene encodes CDR1 SGHRS and CDR2 YFSETQ. The length of the CDR3 is 12 residues. The CDR3 is CGSGHGGDTQYF. CDR3 nucleotides: TGCGGATCGGGACACGGAGGAGATACGCAGTATTTT.

This clonotype was observed at least ten times. The chain links TRBV5-1 to TRBJ2-2; D might be TRBD1 (6 bases). Germline V gene lookup returns CDR1 SGHRS and CDR2 YFSETQ. This CDR3 is 14 amino acids long. V lost 9 bases and J 1 base, leaving 13 bases between the germline ends. CDR3 protein: CATELQGNTGELFF. CDR3 nucleotides: TGCGCCACGGAACTACAGGGGAACACCGGGGAGCTGTTTTTT.

At least ten counts were recorded for this clonotype. The rearrangement uses TRBV5-1 and TRBJ1-2; weak D call: TRBD1 (5 bases). CDR1 and CDR2 (germline): SGHRS, YFSETQ. There are 17 residues in the CDR3. V lost 7 bases and J lost 0, with 22 bases in between. CDR3 region: CASHQRGAADANYGYTF. In DNA, the CDR3 is TGCGCCAGCCATCAAAGAGGGGCAGCGGATGCTAACTATGGCTACACCTTC.

The gene calls are TRBV2 and TRBJ2-5, with 11 nucleotides matching TRBD2. CDR3 length: 16 amino acids. Germline CDR1 reads SNHLY; CDR2 reads FYNNEI. Germline trimming cut 6 bases from V and 0 bases from J; bases unmatched to any gene: 6. The CDR3 DNA sequence: TGTGCCAGCAGCCGACGGACTAGCGGGTACCAAGAGACCCAGTACTTC. Translated: CASSRRTSGYQETQYF.

This clonotype was detected only a few times. The gene calls are TRBV20-1 and TRBJ2-7; 12 bases align to TRBD2. V lost 5 bases, J lost 2 bases, and 4 bases stayed unmatched. The CDR3 runs 14 residues. The germline V gene has CDR1 DFQATT and CDR2 SNEGSKA (reference sequence). The chain's CDR3 is CSALRTSGTYEQYF. In DNA, the CDR3 is TGCAGTGCTCTCCGGACTAGCGGGACCTACGAGCAGTACTTC.

This clonotype came up many times. This chain links TRBV20-1 with TRBJ2-7; D may match TRBD1 or TRBD2 (5 bases each). The V gene's germline CDR1 is DFQATT and CDR2 SNEGSKA (reference sequence). Trimming removed 3 bases from V and 0 bases from J, with 6 bases in between. The CDR3 covers 12 residues. The CDR3 region has the DNA TGCAGTGCTAGTGGGGGCTCCTACGAGCAGTACTTC. Residues: CSASGGSYEQYF.

This clonotype has at least ten counts. The chain carries TRBV20-1 and TRBJ2-5; D possibly corresponds to TRBD1 (5 bases). Germline V CDR1 and CDR2: DFQATT, SNEGSKA (reference sequence). V was pared by 3 bases and J by 5 bases, with 7 bases between. CDR3 length: 11 residues. The CDR3 region has the DNA TGCAGTGCTAGGGACATCGAGACCCAGTACTTC. Translated, it gives CSARDIETQYF.

This clonotype showed up many times. This chain connects TRBV6-1 to TRBJ1-5, with TRBD1 matching 9 bases. This CDR3 is 14 amino acids long. V lost 6 bases and J lost 6; bases outside the gene matches: 6. CDR1 MNHNS and CDR2 SASEGT come from the germline V gene. CDR3 sequence reads: CASSRQGVSQPQHF. CDR3 DNA sequence: TGTGCCAGCAGCAGACAGGGGGTGAGTCAGCCCCAGCATTTT.

This clonotype was picked up many times. The chain employs TRBV13 and TRBJ2-3, with 14 positions matching TRBD2. Germline CDR1 and CDR2: PRHDT and FYEKMQ (reference sequence). CDR3 length: 16 amino acids. J lost 3 bases, V lost 5 bases, and 4 bases had no gene match. CDR3 sequence: CASSAGLAGVTDTQYF. CDR3 nucleotides: TGTGCCAGCAGCGCGGGACTAGCGGGAGTAACAGATACGCAGTATTTT.

With respect to this clonotype: Possible read error: a much larger clone is one base away. V and J are TRBV2 and TRBJ2-2; 12 positions match TRBD1. The CDR3 sequence is 18 residues long. Germline CDR1 and CDR2: SNHLY and FYNNEI. CDR3 in DNA: TGTGCCATCAGTAGACGGGACAGGGGGCTTTCCAACACCGGGGAGCTGTTTTTT. This codes for CAISRRDRGLSNTGELFF.

This clonotype was observed many times. V usage is TRBV20-1 and J usage is TRBJ2-1; no firm D call. V shed 7 bases and J shed 0 bases, with 10 bases lying between them. The CDR3 extends over 13 amino acids. Germline V gene lookup returns CDR1 DFQATT and CDR2 SNEGSKA (reference sequence). CDR3 coding DNA: TGCAGTGTGGTAAGCGTCTCCTACAATGAGCAGTTCTTC. Protein: CSVVSVSYNEQFF.

The V gene is TRBV6-1, the J gene TRBJ1-1; D unclear. The CDR3 is 13 residues long. Trimming took 6 bases from V and 1 from J, leaving 9 bases between them. From germline, CDR1 is MNHNS and CDR2 SASEGT. The CDR3: CASRFPGNTEAFF. The CDR3 nucleotides read TGTGCCAGCAGGTTTCCAGGGAACACTGAAGCTTTCTTT.

Many counts were recorded for this clonotype. This chain joins TRBV7-9 and TRBJ2-2, with a weak D call TRBD1 (5 bases). With 6 bases removed from V and 4 bases from J, the gap between germline ends came to 12 bases. CDR3 length equals 14 residues. The germline CDR1 and CDR2 sequences are SEHNR and FQNEAQ (reference sequence). This chain's CDR3 is CASSQTTGTGELFF. For the CDR3, the DNA is TGTGCCAGCAGTCAAACTACAGGCACCGGGGAGCTGTTTTTT.